In its sample, the clone carrying this TCR beta chain was seen a few times. Germline loops: CDR1 MNHEY, CDR2 SVGAGI. V lost 5 bases and J lost 2, with 15 bases in between. CDR3 size: 15 residues. The data are from a study of T-cell memory formation after mild COVID-19. TCRdb processed the 5' RACE reads anew with MiXCR; each CDR3 protein has one entry. This table holds about 340,000 distinct CDR3 sequences, under 15% found once. The sequence derives from a man between 18 and 29 years old who had mild COVID-19 (a few samples of this study predate the infection). Cell type and time point are not known. The chain has TRBV6-5 and TRBJ2-5, with D perhaps matching TRBD2 (6 bases). The source material was PBMCs or a T cell subset sorted from them (not recorded which). The CDR3 here is CASSRRVGGQETQYF. In DNA form, the CDR3 reads TGTGCCAGCAGTCGGCGTGTTGGGGGGCAAGAGACCCAGTACTTC.